One and the same sample provided the 2 T cell receptor beta chains below, sequenced in a study of T cells in Graves' hyperthyroidism and ophthalmopathy. TCR beta CDR3 regions were amplified from RNA. The HTBI set primed first-round TCR CDR3 RT-PCR. TCRdb itself ran the multiplex PCR reads through MiXCR, one entry per CDR3 protein. The repertoire holds roughly 510,000 distinct CDR3 sequences, with 46% as singletons. The specimen sequenced was peripheral blood or thyroid tissue (not recorded which). Source of these receptors: an adult woman with Graves' disease, either hyperthyroidism or ophthalmopathy (not recorded which).

A word on this clonotype: This may stem from a read error, because a much larger clone lies one nucleotide away. J is TRBJ2-3 and V is TRBV10-3; TRBD2 matches at 9 bases. The V gene's germline CDR1 is ENHRY and CDR2 SYGVKD. The CDR3 consists of 16 residues. The CDR3 protein is CVISESSGGSTDTQYF. The CDR3 DNA reads as TGTGTCATCAGTGAGTCAAGCGGGGGGAGCACAGATACGCAGTATTTT.

In this sample, this clonotype turned up a few times. The rearrangement links TRBV2 to TRBJ1-4; perhaps TRBD1 as D (5 bases). V was cut by 7 bases and J by 1 base, with 10 bases left in between. Germline CDR1 and CDR2: SNHLY and FYNNEI. The CDR3 runs to 14 residues. DNA for the CDR3: TGTGCCAGCACCCGGCAGGGAACTAATGAAAAACTGTTTTTT. This codes for CASTRQGTNEKLFF. Based on the CDR3 plus reference TRBV2 and TRBJ1-4, the full variable domain is EPEVTQTPSHQVTQMGQEVILRCVPISNHLYFYWYRQILGQKVEFLVSFYNNEISEKSEIFDDQFSVERPDGSNFTLKIRSTKLEDSAMYFCASTRQGTNEKLFFGSGTQLSVL.